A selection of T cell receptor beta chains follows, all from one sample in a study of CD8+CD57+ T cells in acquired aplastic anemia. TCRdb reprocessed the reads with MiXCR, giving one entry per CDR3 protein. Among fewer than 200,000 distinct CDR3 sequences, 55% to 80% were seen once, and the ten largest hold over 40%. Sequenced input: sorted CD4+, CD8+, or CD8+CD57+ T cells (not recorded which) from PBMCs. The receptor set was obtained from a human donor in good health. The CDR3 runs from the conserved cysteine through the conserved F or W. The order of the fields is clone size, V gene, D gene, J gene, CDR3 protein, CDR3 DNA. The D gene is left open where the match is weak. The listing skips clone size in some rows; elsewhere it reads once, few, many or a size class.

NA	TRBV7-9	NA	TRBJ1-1	CASSPGSLGTEAFF	TGTGCCAGCAGCCCGGGAAGCCTGGGGACTGAAGCTTTCTTT
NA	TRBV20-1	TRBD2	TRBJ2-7	CSARVPGLAVEQYF	TGCAGTGCTAGAGTTCCGGGACTAGCGGTCGAGCAGTACTTC
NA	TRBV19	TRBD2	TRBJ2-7	CASRLTSGGDYEQYF	TGTGCCAGCCGGCTGACTAGCGGGGGGGACTACGAGCAGTACTTC
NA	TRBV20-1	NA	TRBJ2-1	CSAPVYNEQFF	TGCAGTGCGCCAGTGTACAATGAGCAGTTCTTC
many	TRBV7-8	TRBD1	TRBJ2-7	CASSSGTGDEQYF	TGTGCCAGCAGCTCCGGGACAGGGGACGAGCAGTACTTC
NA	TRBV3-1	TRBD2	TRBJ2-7	CASSPMGTSATYEQYF	TGTGCCAGCAGCCCGATGGGGACTAGCGCTACCTACGAGCAGTACTTC
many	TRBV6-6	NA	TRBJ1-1	CASSSAERAFF	TGTGCCAGCAGCTCCGCGGAGAGAGCTTTCTTT
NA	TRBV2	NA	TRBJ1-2	CASSEWQGLSDGYTF	TGTGCCAGCAGTGAATGGCAGGGGCTCTCGGATGGCTACACCTTC
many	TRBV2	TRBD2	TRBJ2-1	CASSDQSSGSYNEQFF	TGTGCCAGCAGTGATCAGTCTAGCGGGTCCTACAATGAGCAGTTCTTC
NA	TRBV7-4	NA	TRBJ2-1	CASSGDSPFQFF	TGTGCCAGCAGCGGTGACTCGCCCTTTCAGTTCTTC
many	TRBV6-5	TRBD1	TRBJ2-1	CASTQNQGEYNEQFF	TGTGCCAGCACCCAAAACCAGGGGGAATACAATGAGCAGTTCTTC
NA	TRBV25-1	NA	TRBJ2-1	CASSEVANSYNEQFF	TGTGCCAGCAGTGAAGTGGCGAACTCCTACAATGAGCAGTTCTTC
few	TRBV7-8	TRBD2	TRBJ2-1	CASSFGAGGLDEQFF	TGTGCCAGCAGCTTCGGGGCGGGGGGACTCGATGAGCAGTTCTTC
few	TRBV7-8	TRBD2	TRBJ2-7	CASSPRALAGLYEQYF	TGTGCCAGCAGCCCTAGGGCACTAGCGGGGTTGTACGAGCAGTACTTC
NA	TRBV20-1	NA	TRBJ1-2	CSARLTGLGGYTF	TGCAGTGCTAGACTTACAGGGCTCGGGGGCTACACCTTC
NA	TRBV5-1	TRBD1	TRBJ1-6	CASETGTGDSPLHF	TGCGCCAGCGAGACCGGGACAGGAGATTCACCCCTCCACTTT
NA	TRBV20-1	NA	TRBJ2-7	CSATTGLGEQYF	TGCAGTGCTACTACAGGGCTTGGGGAGCAGTACTTC
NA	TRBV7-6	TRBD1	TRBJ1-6	CASSLRGQGNSPLHF	TGTGCCAGCAGCTTACGGGGACAGGGGAATTCACCCCTCCACTTT
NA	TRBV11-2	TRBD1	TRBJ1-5	CASSPRDRGQGNQPQHF	TGTGCCAGCAGCCCCCGGGACAGGGGGCAAGGTAATCAGCCCCAGCATTTT
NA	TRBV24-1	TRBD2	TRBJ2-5	CATSGTSGIGTQYF	TGTGCCACCAGTGGGACTAGCGGGATCGGGACCCAGTACTTC
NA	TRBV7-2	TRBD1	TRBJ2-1	CASSSHGGQGAPLYNEQFF	TGTGCCAGCAGCTCACATGGGGGACAGGGGGCCCCGCTCTACAATGAGCAGTTCTTC
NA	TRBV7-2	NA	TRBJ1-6	CASSLVPPIGWDSPLHF	TGTGCCAGCAGCTTAGTCCCCCCGATTGGATGGGATTCACCCCTCCACTTT
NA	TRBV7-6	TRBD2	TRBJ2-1	CASSPSGGAYRDEQFF	TGTGCCAGCAGCCCTAGCGGGGGGGCGTACAGGGATGAGCAGTTCTTC
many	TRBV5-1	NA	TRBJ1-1	CASSLNTMNTEAFF	TGCGCCAGCAGCTTGAACACTATGAACACTGAAGCTTTCTTT
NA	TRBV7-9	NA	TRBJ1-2	CASSSQTRGYGYTF	TGTGCCAGCAGCTCCCAAACGAGGGGGTATGGCTACACCTTC
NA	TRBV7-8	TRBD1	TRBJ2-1	CASSFGTGGSEQFF	TGTGCCAGCAGCTTTGGGACAGGGGGGTCGGAGCAGTTCTTC
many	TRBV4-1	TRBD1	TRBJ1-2	CASSQDPGGAYGYTF	TGCGCCAGCAGCCAAGACCCAGGGGGAGCCTATGGCTACACCTTC
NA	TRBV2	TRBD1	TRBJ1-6	CASRLGQGVAPLHF	TGTGCCAGCAGGCTGGGACAGGGAGTCGCCCCCCTCCACTTT
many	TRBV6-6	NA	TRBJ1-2	CASSYLVRADYGYTF	TGTGCCAGCAGTTACCTCGTCAGGGCCGACTATGGCTACACCTTC